The T cell receptor beta chain described here comes from a study of blood T cell repertoires in COVID-19. Study background: COVID-19 samples from acute and convalescent phases originated in the United States, Italy and Spain. T cells, B-cell-depleted T cells, or PBMCs supplied cDNA or gDNA.

On this clone: Its ends do not fully match the called genes, so a read error is possible.

This CDR3 comprises 11 residues. From germline, CDR1 is MNHNY and CDR2 SVGAGI (reference sequence). As handled by the study authors: Using reference gene primer amplification, nucleated cell counts were estimated. Using immunoSEQ multiplex PCR, the repertoire was profiled, and TCRdb retains in-frame clones only, with some absent. That table is the source of V, J and clone size, and D and trimming were worked out from the DNA. This table has about 75,000 clones, approximately 88% appearing once. The source is a woman aged 45-60 years with acute or convalescent COVID-19. The chain joins TRBV6-6 to TRBJ2-7, with TRBD1 matching over 11 bases. The sequenced material came from peripheral blood. The CDR3 nucleotides read TGTGCCAGCAGTTACGGGACAGGGGGAGTCTTC. This encodes CASSYGTGGVF.